The 11 T cell receptor beta chains below all came from one sample that was sequenced in a study of blood T cells in healthy people across ages (dated by TCRdb to between 2014 and 2017). The library was produced with 5' RACE. A second PCR of roughly 6 to 11 cycles was run with a J-beta primer mix and a sample-barcoded 5' primer. The public reads were run again by TCRdb, first through fastp at Q25 and then through MiXCR, and only productive beta chains were kept. Rows with a matching CDR3 protein are joined into one entry that keeps the most common DNA and genes. In this sample the table shows over 1,500,000 distinct CDR3 sequences, 35% to 50% of which occur a single time. Of the sample, about 21% falls within the top ten clones. The sample taken for sequencing was blood. The origin of the receptors is a human donor in good health.

In regard to this clonotype: One end of the junction varies from germline; a read error may be responsible. The chain employs TRBV6-1 and TRBJ1-2; D gene ambiguous. CDR1 is MNHNS, CDR2 SASEGT, per germline. The CDR3 sequence is 13 residues long. The CDR3 nucleotides read TGTGCCAGCACCGAAGGAGCTAACTATGGCCACACCTTC. Translated, it gives CASTEGANYGHTF.

The gene calls are TRBV2 and TRBJ2-5; no clear D. Trimming removed 8 bases from V and 5 bases from J, with 12 bases in between. CDR3 length: 12 residues. Germline V gene lookup returns CDR1 SNHLY and CDR2 FYNNEI. DNA for the CDR3: TGTGCCAGCGTGCGGTTTGTGGAGACCCAGTACTTC. The encoded protein is CASVRFVETQYF. Variable domain in full (rest from reference TRBV2 and TRBJ2-5): EPEVTQTPSHQVTQMGQEVILRCVPISNHLYFYWYRQILGQKVEFLVSFYNNEISEKSEIFDDQFSVERPDGSNFTLKIRSTKLEDSAMYFCASVRFVETQYFGPGTRLLVL.

This clonotype was detected only a few times. The rearrangement uses TRBV9 and TRBJ1-1, with 10 nucleotides matching TRBD1. CDR3 size: 18 residues. V shed 0 bases and J 1 base; nucleotides not matched to a gene: 9. Germline-derived CDR1 and CDR2 are SGDLS and YYNGEE. The CDR3 bases are TGTGCCAGCAGCGTAGGACAGGGGGCCGCTTTGGCGAACACTGAAGCTTTCTTT. It codes for CASSVGQGAALANTEAFF.

The chain couples TRBV28 to TRBJ2-1; possibly TRBD2 for D (7 bases). This CDR3 has 16 amino acids. Germline lookup yields CDR1 MDHEN and CDR2 SYDVKM. V lost 5 bases to trimming and J lost 5 bases, with 19 bases between them. In DNA, the CDR3 is TGTGCCAGCAGTCGACGGGGGCGGGGGAACCACAATGAGCAGTTCTTC. Amino acid sequence: CASSRRGRGNHNEQFF.

This clonotype was seen more than once but under ten times. A junction boundary mismatches the germline segment, possibly from a read error. The chain joins TRBV29-1 to TRBJ2-6, with a weak D call TRBD1 (5 bases). The CDR3 is 14 amino acids. From germline, CDR1 is SQVTM and CDR2 ANQGSEA. CDR3 protein: CSVGESSGASVLTF. CDR3 bases: TGCAGCGTTGGTGAGTCCTCTGGGGCCAGCGTCCTGACTTTC.

V gene TRBV7-9 combines with J gene TRBJ2-5; D is undetermined. TRBJ2-7 matches the DNA end more closely, so the J call is doubtful. The CDR3 has 14 residues. CDR1 and CDR2 (germline): SEHNR, FQNEAQ (reference sequence). Here the CDR3 reads CASSLVPETDEQYF. The CDR3 DNA sequence: TGTGCCAGCAGCTTAGTTCCAGAAACTGACGAGCAGTACTTC.

The chain uses TRBV7-6 and TRBJ2-2, with D uncertain. Between the trimmed V and J ends, which lost 1 base and 4 bases, there was a span of 10 bases. CDR3 length: 15 residues. Germline V gene lookup returns CDR1 SGHVS and CDR2 FNYEAQ. CDR3 coding DNA: TGTGCCAGCAGCTTAGAACCCCGGCTCACCGGGGAGCTGTTTTTT. Protein: CASSLEPRLTGELFF.

V usage is TRBV7-8 and J usage is TRBJ2-7; D unresolved. The germline V gene has CDR1 SGHVS and CDR2 FQNEAQ. Trimming shortened V by 7 bases and J by 0 bases, and 16 bases separated the two germline ends. The CDR3 runs 15 residues. For the CDR3, the DNA is TGTGCCAGCACTATCTCCCGAGGAAGCTCCTACGAGCAGTACTTC. It encodes CASTISRGSSYEQYF.

The chain carries TRBV24-1 and TRBJ2-3; TRBD2 agrees at 13 bases. The CDR3 covers 16 residues. Looked up from germline, CDR1 is KGHDR and CDR2 is SFDVKD. The V and J ends lost 6 bases and 2 bases, in that order; junction bases with no gene match: 4. This chain's CDR3 is CATSWTSGGFTDTQYF. The CDR3 DNA follows: TGTGCCACCAGTTGGACTAGCGGGGGATTCACAGATACGCAGTATTTT.

The chain joins TRBV27 to TRBJ2-5; D is uncertain. V was cut by 4 bases and J by 2 bases, with 11 bases left in between. Germline V gene lookup returns CDR1 MNHEY and CDR2 SMNVEV (reference sequence). The CDR3 is 14 amino acids. DNA of the CDR3: TGTGCCAGCAGTTGCATTGGATCTCAAGAGACCCAGTACTTC. Protein product: CASSCIGSQETQYF.

This chain links TRBV9 with TRBJ2-1; D possibly corresponds to TRBD1 (7 bases). Trimming took 3 bases from V and 7 from J, leaving 17 bases between them. This CDR3 has 15 residues. Germline V gene lookup returns CDR1 SGDLS and CDR2 YYNGEE. In nucleotides, the CDR3 is TGTGCCAGCAGCGGAGGACAGGAGGGTCAAAATGAGCAGTTCTTC. It encodes CASSGGQEGQNEQFF. The entire variable domain, with the rest obtained from reference TRBV9 and TRBJ2-1, is as follows: DSGVTQTPKHLITATGQRVTLRCSPRSGDLSVYWYQQSLDQGLQFLIQYYNGEERAKGNILERFSAQQFPDLHSELNLSSLELGDSALYFCASSGGQEGQNEQFFGPGTRLTVL.